Each of the 17 T cell receptor beta chains below was sequenced from the same sample in a study of spatial heterogeneity in lung cancer. Indicated time point: sample taken at primary tumor resection. Unsorted whole RNA from tumor, nontumor lung or frozen PBMC underwent sequencing. TCRdb reanalysed the 5' RACE reads using MiXCR and keeps one entry per CDR3 protein. The sample yields some 21,000 distinct CDR3 sequences, just over 4.5% seen once. Source: PBMCs, taken at surgery. The origin of the receptors is a male donor with early-stage non-small cell lung cancer.

For this clonotype: A much larger clone lies one base from this, so it may be a read error. V and J are TRBV3-1 and TRBJ2-3; 7 positions match TRBD2. This CDR3 spans 15 amino acids. Looked up from germline, CDR1 is LGHDT and CDR2 is YNNKEL (reference sequence). Here the CDR3 reads CAGSQGAGPRDTQYF. In DNA form, the CDR3 reads TGTGCCGGCAGCCAAGGAGCGGGGCCCAGGGATACGCAGTATTTT.

This clonotype was seen many times. The V gene is TRBV5-1, the J gene TRBJ1-3; D is perhaps TRBD1 (6 bases). Germline V gives CDR1 SGHRS, CDR2 YFSETQ. The CDR3 length is 14 residues. V lost 1 base to trimming and J lost 3 bases, with 8 bases between them. In DNA, the CDR3 is TGCGCCAGCAGCTTGACAGGGTTTGGAAACACCATATATTTT. Translating it yields CASSLTGFGNTIYF. Full variable domain (rest looked up from reference TRBV5-1 and TRBJ1-3): KAGVTQTPRYLIKTRGQQVTLSCSPISGHRSVSWYQQTPGQGLQFLFEYFSETQRNKGNFPGRFSGRQFSNSRSEMNVSTLELGDSALYLCASSLTGFGNTIYFGEGSWLTVV.

V gene TRBV19 combines with J gene TRBJ1-5; TRBD1 agrees at 8 bases. J was trimmed by 6 bases and V by 7 bases; bases with no gene match: 5. The V gene's germline CDR1 is LNHDA and CDR2 SQIVND (reference sequence). The CDR3 loop spans 13 amino acids. CDR3 in DNA: TGTGCCAGTAAAGACAGGGGTAGTCAGCCCCAGCATTTT. The encoded protein is CASKDRGSQPQHF.

This clonotype occurred many times. The gene calls are TRBV3-1 and TRBJ2-1; 13 bases map to TRBD2. The germline V gene has CDR1 LGHDT and CDR2 YNNKEL (reference sequence). The CDR3 runs 18 residues. J gave up 2 bases and V 4 bases, and 8 bases lay outside the gene matches. Here the CDR3 DNA reads TGTGCCAGCAGCCCCGGACTAGCGGGAGTAGGGACCTACAATGAGCAGTTCTTC. Translation: CASSPGLAGVGTYNEQFF.

This clonotype was recorded many times. The rearrangement joins TRBV11-2 to TRBJ2-2; a possible D gene is TRBD1 (7 bases). The germline V gene has CDR1 SGHAT and CDR2 FQNNGV. This CDR3 spans 14 amino acids. V dropped 3 bases and J dropped 6 bases, with 11 bases sitting between them. The CDR3 DNA reads as TGTGCCAGCAGCTTTGACAGGGAGGCCGGGGAGCTGTTTTTT. Translating gives CASSFDREAGELFF. Full variable domain (remainder filled in from reference TRBV11-2 and TRBJ2-2): EAGVAQSPRYKIIEKRQSVAFWCNPISGHATLYWYQQILGQGPKLLIQFQNNGVVDDSQLPKDRFSAERLKGVDSTLKIQPAKLEDSAVYLCASSFDREAGELFFGEGSRLTVL.

This clonotype was seen repeatedly, ten times or more. The chain carries TRBV2 and TRBJ2-5, with D possibly TRBD1 on 5 matching bases. Germline V gene sequence: CDR1 SNHLY, CDR2 FYNNEI. V dropped 7 bases and J dropped 4 bases, with 7 bases sitting between them. This CDR3 comprises 11 residues. CDR3 in amino acids: CASTRGETQYF. The DNA of the CDR3 is TGTGCCAGCACTAGGGGAGAGACCCAGTACTTC.

This clonotype showed up just a few times. The gene calls are TRBV9 and TRBJ2-3; D gene uncertain. The ends were cut back, 0 bases at V and 4 bases at J, with 3 bases in the middle. The CDR3 is made up of 12 amino acids. Germline V gene data show CDR1 as SGDLS and CDR2 as YYNGEE. The CDR3 spells CASSVGPDTQYF. DNA for the CDR3: TGTGCCAGCAGCGTAGGACCAGATACGCAGTATTTT.

This clonotype appeared a few times. This chain uses TRBV3-1 with TRBJ2-4; D unclear. The length of the CDR3 is 14 residues. CDR1 is LGHDT, CDR2 YNNKEL, per germline (reference sequence). V dropped 0 bases and J dropped 1 base, with 4 bases sitting between them. The CDR3 bases are TGTGCCAGCAGCCAAGACAGGGCCAAAAACATTCAGTACTTC. Translating gives CASSQDRAKNIQYF.

At least ten counts were recorded for this clonotype. The chain has TRBV2 and TRBJ1-1; D gene ambiguous. Trimming took off 3 bases at V and 8 bases at J, with 13 bases between the two ends. The CDR3 contains 13 residues. Germline-derived CDR1 and CDR2 are SNHLY and FYNNEI. The DNA of the CDR3 is TGTGCCAGCAGTGACAGGTTGTTGTTGGAAGCTTTCTTT. It specifies CASSDRLLLEAFF.

This clonotype was seen at least ten times. V gene TRBV7-2 combines with J gene TRBJ2-7; tentative D call: TRBD2 (5 bases). Germline CDR1 is SGHTA and CDR2 is FQGNSA. The V gene lost 0 bases and the J gene lost 2 bases, with 5 bases spanning the gap. This CDR3 is built from 13 residues. This CDR3 reads CASSLARAYEQYF. CDR3 DNA sequence: TGTGCCAGCAGCTTAGCGCGGGCCTACGAGCAGTACTTC.

This clonotype was seen ten or more times. The chain uses TRBV12-3 or TRBV12-4 and TRBJ1-5, with no clear D. The V and J ends lost 5 bases and 5 bases respectively, with 7 bases between them. The CDR3 is 12 residues long. CDR3 coding DNA: TGTGCCAGCAGTCCCGGGGATCAGCCCCAGCATTTT. Protein sequence: CASSPGDQPQHF.

This clonotype was counted between two and nine times. The rearrangement links TRBV6-6 to TRBJ2-2; a weak D match, TRBD2 (5 bases). The V gene's germline CDR1 is MNHNY and CDR2 SVGAGI (reference sequence). There are 15 residues in the CDR3. V gave up 4 bases and J gave up 4 bases, with 13 bases separating them. The CDR3 nucleotides are TGTGCCAGCAGTTTTAGGGAGAGGAGCACCGGGGAGCTGTTTTTT. It specifies CASSFRERSTGELFF.

At least ten counts were recorded for this clonotype. The chain uses TRBV5-1 and TRBJ2-6; D is unresolved. V lost 6 bases and J 0 bases, leaving 7 bases between the germline ends. Germline lookup yields CDR1 SGHRS and CDR2 YFSETQ. The CDR3 totals 14 residues. The CDR3 here is CASTFRSGANVLTF. CDR3 DNA sequence: TGCGCCAGCACGTTCCGCTCTGGGGCCAACGTCCTGACTTTC. The full variable domain, rest sourced from reference TRBV5-1 and TRBJ2-6, is KAGVTQTPRYLIKTRGQQVTLSCSPISGHRSVSWYQQTPGQGLQFLFEYFSETQRNKGNFPGRFSGRQFSNSRSEMNVSTLELGDSALYLCASTFRSGANVLTFGAGSRLTVL.

The chain recombines TRBV7-9 with TRBJ1-1; D ambiguous. The CDR3 totals 12 residues. CDR1 and CDR2 from the germline V gene are SEHNR and FQNEAQ (reference sequence). Trimming took off 1 base at V and 6 bases at J, with 6 bases between the two ends. The CDR3 is CASSLGVAEAFF. In DNA form, the CDR3 reads TGTGCCAGCAGCTTAGGCGTCGCTGAAGCTTTCTTT.

At least ten counts were recorded for this clonotype. The J gene is TRBJ2-2, the V gene TRBV7-3; possibly TRBD2 for D (5 bases). V shed 3 bases and J shed 5 bases, with 7 bases lying between them. The CDR3 is 13 residues long. Germline V CDR1 and CDR2: SGHTA, FQGTGA. CDR3 region: CASSFSGTGELFF. For the CDR3, the DNA is TGTGCCAGCAGCTTCTCGGGGACCGGGGAGCTGTTTTTT.

This clonotype occurred many times. The chain recombines TRBV3-1 with TRBJ2-7, with 7 bases fitting TRBD1. This CDR3 region has 15 residues. V lost 2 bases to trimming and J lost 4 bases; unmatched junction nucleotides: 8. Germline V gives CDR1 LGHDT, CDR2 YNNKEL (reference sequence). CDR3 amino acids: CASSQSDRPIYEQYF. CDR3 nucleotides: TGTGCCAGCAGCCAATCGGACAGGCCGATTTACGAGCAGTACTTC.

Judged by abundance, this clonotype is medium-sized. The rearrangement links TRBV2 to TRBJ2-6, with D unresolved. Germline V gene sequence: CDR1 SNHLY, CDR2 FYNNEI. The CDR3 is 15 amino acids. V was trimmed by 3 bases and J by 4 bases, leaving 10 bases between them. The CDR3 region has the DNA TGTGCCAGCAGTGAGGGGTTTCTCGGGGCCAACGTCCTGACTTTC. Its translation: CASSEGFLGANVLTF. The variable domain in full, completed from reference TRBV2 and TRBJ2-6, reads EPEVTQTPSHQVTQMGQEVILRCVPISNHLYFYWYRQILGQKVEFLVSFYNNEISEKSEIFDDQFSVERPDGSNFTLKIRSTKLEDSAMYFCASSEGFLGANVLTFGAGSRLTVL.